What follows is one TCR beta chain and its context. Original methodology: Estimated nucleated cell counts came from reference gene primer amplification. Measured with immunoSEQ multiplex PCR; TCRdb has only the in-frame clones, and not every one. The V and J calls and clone size are taken from that table; D and trimming were inferred from the DNA. The table shows 65,000 to 85,000 clones, with over 75% occurring only once. This entry comes from a study of blood T cell repertoires in COVID-19. At the level of the study: Specimens from acute and convalescent COVID-19 originated in the United States, Italy and Spain.

Germline V gene lookup returns CDR1 SGHRS and CDR2 YFSETQ. The V segment lost 5 bases and the J segment 0 bases; nucleotides outside the gene matches: 3. The CDR3 is 15 amino acids. The TCR comes from a woman in her late teens or twenties with acute or convalescent COVID-19. What was sequenced was peripheral blood. V is TRBV5-1 and J is TRBJ2-3; 10 bases align to TRBD2. CDR3: CASSSSGGSTDTQYF. The CDR3 DNA follows: TGCGCCAGCAGTTCTAGCGGGGGTAGCACAGATACGCAGTATTTT.